This T cell receptor (beta chain) is from a study of blood T cell repertoires in COVID-19. Study as a whole: In each case, the material was cDNA or gDNA derived from T cells, B-cell-depleted T cells, or PBMCs.

In the authors' methods: Estimation of nucleated cell counts relied on the amplification of reference gene primers. TCRdb keeps only in-frame clones here, not all; method: immunoSEQ multiplex PCR. For V, J and clone size, that table is used; D and trimming come from the DNA. The sample shows around 180,000 clones, over 75% of them seen only once. The CDR3 is 15 residues long. The V gene's germline CDR1 is SGHKS and CDR2 YYEKEE (reference sequence). Trimming removed 2 bases at V and 0 bases at J, with 9 bases between. This TCR was sampled from a human donor with active or convalescent COVID-19. The donor label of this sample is uncertain. The chain links TRBV5-5 to TRBJ1-3; tentative D call: TRBD1 (5 bases). Sequencing input: peripheral blood. The CDR3 sequence is CASSFRGGSGNTIYF. For the CDR3, the DNA is TGTGCCAGCAGCTTTCGGGGGGGCTCTGGAAACACCATATATTTT.